This entry lists 32 T cell receptor beta chains sequenced from one sample in a study of Graves' ophthalmopathy and Graves' hyperthyroidism (dated by TCRdb to the late 2010s). Sequencing instrument: Illumina HiSeq 2000. For repertoire sequencing, the TCR beta CDR3 regions were amplified from RNA transcripts. HTBI primers and the Qiagen OneStep RT-PCR kit were used in a first-round RT-PCR, which was followed by a second-round multiplex PCR, size selection and purification. TCRdb itself trimmed the public reads at Q25 with fastp, ran MiXCR and retained productive beta chains. Every entry covers one CDR3 protein and lists the most common genes and DNA from its rows. This sample is represented by tens of thousands of distinct CDR3 sequences; roughly 50% of them were singletons. Approximately 7% of the sample is held by the ten biggest clonotypes. The specimen sequenced was peripheral blood. These receptors all come from an adult woman with stable Graves' hyperthyroidism.

The chain has TRBV9 and TRBJ2-1; 9 bases fit TRBD2. V was clipped by 2 bases and J by 0 bases; unmatched bases: 0. The V gene's germline CDR1 is SGDLS and CDR2 YYNGEE. The CDR3 sequence is 15 residues long. The CDR3 loop reads CASSVSGSSYNEQFF. Here the CDR3 DNA reads TGTGCCAGCAGCGTTAGCGGGAGCTCCTACAATGAGCAGTTCTTC.

CDR3 bases: TGTGCCAGCAGTTACGACAGGAATGGGGGTGAAGCTTTCTTT. Protein product: CASSYDRNGGEAFF. This rearrangement joins TRBV2 to TRBJ1-1; TRBD1 is a possible D gene (6 bases). The CDR3 sequence is 14 residues long. Trimming pared 5 bases from V and 7 bases from J, leaving 17 bases between. Germline V lookup: CDR1 SNHLY, CDR2 FYNNEI.

This clonotype was detected many times. The rearrangement joins TRBV12-3 or TRBV12-4 to TRBJ1-3, with 10 bases identical to TRBD1. CDR3 length: 16 residues. V shed 3 bases, J shed 4 bases, and the junction held 6 bases outside the gene matches. The CDR3 sequence is CASSFFGTGVGNTIYF. Written as DNA, the CDR3 is TGTGCCAGCAGTTTTTTTGGGACAGGGGTAGGAAACACCATATATTTT.

The chain couples TRBV11-3 to TRBJ2-5, with D perhaps TRBD2 (7 bases). Germline V gene lookup returns CDR1 SGHNT and CDR2 YENEEA. V lost 1 base and J lost 5, with 11 bases in between. The length of the CDR3 is 14 residues. The CDR3 sequence: CASSLGAGHETQYF. The CDR3 coding sequence is TGTGCCAGCAGCTTAGGAGCGGGACACGAGACCCAGTACTTC.

The chain links TRBV6-4 to TRBJ1-2; D is unclear. The CDR3 loop spans 15 amino acids. Per germline, CDR1 MRHNA and CDR2 SNTAGT. V was trimmed by 2 bases and J by 2 bases, leaving 12 bases between them. The CDR3 DNA sequence: TGTGCCAGCAGTGACACTAGCGGGAGCAACTATGGCTACACCTTC. Translation: CASSDTSGSNYGYTF.

The count of this clonotype is one. The J gene is TRBJ1-6, the V gene TRBV9; 9 bases line up with TRBD1. The J segment lost 7 bases and the V segment lost 3 bases, leaving 2 bases of the junction unmatched. Per the germline V gene, CDR1 is SGDLS and CDR2 is YYNGEE. The CDR3 loop spans 14 amino acids. CDR3 nucleotides: TGTGCCAGCAGCGAGACAGGGGGGAATTCACCCCTCCACTTT. Its translation is CASSETGGNSPLHF.

This clonotype was picked up many times. The chain carries TRBV2 and TRBJ2-1; TRBD2 agrees at 10 bases. CDR1 and CDR2 (germline): SNHLY, FYNNEI. The CDR3 has 15 amino acids. The ends lost 5 bases at V and 0 bases at J; junction bases unmatched: 1. CDR3 loop: CASSSGRGSYNEQFF. The CDR3 nucleotides read TGTGCCAGCAGTAGCGGGAGGGGCTCCTACAATGAGCAGTTCTTC.

The chain uses TRBV6-5 and TRBJ1-5; no clear D gene. The CDR3 extends over 15 amino acids. CDR1 MNHEY and CDR2 SVGAGI come from the germline V gene. Trimming left V 4 bases short and J 4 bases short, with 14 bases between. The chain's CDR3 is CASSFSLSGNQPQHF. CDR3 DNA sequence: TGTGCCAGCAGTTTTTCACTATCGGGGAATCAGCCCCAGCATTTT.

In its sample, this clonotype was seen many times. The genes are TRBV6-1 and TRBJ2-1; 8 nucleotides line up with TRBD2. This CDR3 has 16 amino acids. Trimming removed 4 bases from V and 2 bases from J; junction bases left unmatched: 7. Germline CDR1 and CDR2: MNHNS and SASEGT. The CDR3 here is CASSGLLADAYNEQFF. The DNA of the CDR3 is TGTGCCAGCAGTGGGCTACTAGCGGATGCCTACAATGAGCAGTTCTTC.

A remark on this clonotype: Relative to the germline gene, one junction end is altered; a read error may explain this. The CDR3 region is CASSVDLGRYDKQLF. The DNA for the CDR3 is TGTGCCAGCAGCGTAGATCTCGGGAGGTACGACAAGCAGCTCTTC. The chain combines TRBV9 with TRBJ2-1, with 7 bases lining up with TRBD2. Germline values: CDR1 SGDLS, CDR2 YYNGEE. This CDR3 spans 15 amino acids.

This clonotype was seen many times. This chain links TRBV11-2 with TRBJ2-1; unclear D gene. CDR3 length equals 13 residues. CDR1 and CDR2 from the germline V gene are SGHAT and FQNNGV. Trimming took off 1 base at V and 7 bases at J, with 8 bases between the two ends. The CDR3 DNA reads TGTGCCAGCAGCTTAGTCCAAGGTAATGAGCAGTTCTTC. Translating gives CASSLVQGNEQFF. The whole variable domain, remainder taken from reference TRBV11-2 and TRBJ2-1, is EAGVAQSPRYKIIEKRQSVAFWCNPISGHATLYWYQQILGQGPKLLIQFQNNGVVDDSQLPKDRFSAERLKGVDSTLKIQPAKLEDSAVYLCASSLVQGNEQFFGPGTRLTVL.

This clonotype has ten or more counts. The chain uses TRBV28 and TRBJ2-1; 10 bases fit TRBD2. V was pared by 6 bases and J by 2 bases, with 10 bases of the junction left unmatched. The CDR3 is made up of 17 amino acids. Germline CDR1 reads MDHEN; CDR2 reads SYDVKM. CDR3 in amino acids: CASSQTGGLATYNEQFF. The CDR3 region has the DNA TGTGCCAGCAGCCAAACCGGGGGACTAGCGACCTACAATGAGCAGTTCTTC.

This clonotype is labeled medium-sized. The chain recombines TRBV25-1 with TRBJ2-3; 8 nucleotides align to TRBD1. The germline V gene encodes CDR1 MGHDK and CDR2 SYGVNS. With V trimmed by 3 bases and J by 5 bases, 10 bases remained unmatched. The CDR3 sequence is 16 residues long. CDR3 in DNA: TGTGCCAGCAGTGATCCCCGAGACAGGGGCCAAGATACGCAGTATTTT. This encodes CASSDPRDRGQDTQYF.

This clonotype is medium-sized within its sample. V gene TRBV19 combines with J gene TRBJ1-1, with unresolved D. The ends were cut back, 5 bases at V and 0 bases at J, with 4 bases in the middle. Germline loops: CDR1 LNHDA, CDR2 SQIVND (reference sequence). The CDR3 length is 12 residues. The CDR3 loop reads CASSQLNTEAFF. The CDR3 DNA sequence: TGTGCCAGTAGTCAGCTGAACACTGAAGCTTTCTTT.

V usage is TRBV28 and J usage is TRBJ2-7, with D perhaps TRBD1 or TRBD2 (6 bases each). This CDR3 is built from 14 residues. Germline V CDR1 and CDR2: MDHEN, SYDVKM. V was shortened by 8 bases and J by 5 bases, with 19 bases between the two germline ends. The CDR3 sequence is CASARGGDSHEQYF. DNA of the CDR3: TGTGCCAGCGCCAGGGGAGGCGATTCCCACGAGCAGTACTTC.

The genes are TRBV7-9 and TRBJ1-2, with no clear D. This CDR3 contains 13 residues. V was trimmed by 3 bases and J by 0 bases, leaving 5 bases between them. Germline V gene lookup returns CDR1 SEHNR and CDR2 FQNEAQ (reference sequence). As DNA, the CDR3 is TGTGCCAGCAGCTTGGGCCCTAACTATGGCTACACCTTC. Translating it yields CASSLGPNYGYTF.

This clonotype showed up many times. The chain has TRBV6-4 and TRBJ1-2; 9 bases are shared with TRBD1. CDR3 length equals 13 residues. V shed 6 bases, J shed 6 bases, and the junction held 5 bases outside the gene matches. Germline V gene data show CDR1 as MRHNA and CDR2 as SNTAGT. CDR3 sequence: CASSPGTGHGYTF. Written as DNA, the CDR3 is TGTGCCAGCAGCCCCGGGACAGGGCATGGCTACACCTTC.

By share, this clonotype counts as medium-sized. The chain recombines TRBV20-1 with TRBJ2-7, with TRBD2 matching over 12 bases. CDR1 and CDR2 from the germline V gene are DFQATT and SNEGSKA (reference sequence). V was pared by 2 bases and J by 2 bases, with 7 bases of the junction left unmatched. This CDR3 region has 16 residues. The CDR3 spells CSARRASGRGTYEQYF. CDR3 nucleotide sequence: TGCAGTGCTAGACGAGCTAGCGGGAGGGGTACCTACGAGCAGTACTTC.

V usage is TRBV7-9 and J usage is TRBJ2-7; D is ambiguous. Germline CDR1 and CDR2: SEHNR and FQNEAQ (reference sequence). The CDR3 sequence is 14 residues long. The ends were cut back, 3 bases at V and 3 bases at J, with 12 bases in the middle. CDR3 region: CASSLGGPGYEQYF. The CDR3 DNA reads as TGTGCCAGCAGCTTGGGCGGACCGGGCTACGAGCAGTACTTC.

The gene calls are TRBV7-2 and TRBJ2-7; D is possibly TRBD2 (6 bases). The V gene's germline CDR1 is SGHTA and CDR2 FQGNSA. CDR3 length equals 12 residues. Trimming removed 6 bases from V and 7 bases from J, with 13 bases in between. As DNA, the CDR3 is TGTGCCAGCAGGGGGACTCCCGGGGAGCAGTACTTC. It yields the protein CASRGTPGEQYF.

This clonotype qualifies as medium-sized. The rearrangement links TRBV7-9 to TRBJ2-7; D is uncertain. The CDR3 sequence is 13 residues long. V dropped 7 bases and J dropped 1 base, with 11 bases sitting between them. From germline, CDR1 is SEHNR and CDR2 FQNEAQ (reference sequence). Written as DNA, the CDR3 is TGTGCCAGCACTTCCCCGACGTCCTACGAGCAGTACTTC. This translates into CASTSPTSYEQYF.

V gene TRBV10-2 combines with J gene TRBJ2-1; a weak D match, TRBD2 (6 bases). V lost 10 bases, J lost 5 bases, and 21 bases lay in between. The CDR3 runs 15 residues. The V gene's germline CDR1 is WSHSY and CDR2 SAAADI. CDR3 residues: CAMGTWAGRNNEQFF. The CDR3 nucleotides read TGCGCCATGGGAACATGGGCGGGAAGAAACAATGAGCAGTTCTTC.

Ten or more counts support this clonotype. This chain joins TRBV9 and TRBJ2-2, with D perhaps matching TRBD1 (6 bases). Trimming removed 0 bases at V and 1 base at J, with 7 bases between. This CDR3 is built from 15 residues. CDR1 SGDLS and CDR2 YYNGEE come from the germline V gene. The CDR3 region is CASSVVGGNTGELFF. CDR3 nucleotide sequence: TGTGCCAGCAGCGTAGTAGGGGGGAACACCGGGGAGCTGTTTTTT.

Points on this clonotype: This may arise from a read error, as a much more abundant clone is one base away. This chain connects TRBV3-1 to TRBJ1-5, with D uncertain. The CDR3 sequence is 13 residues long. The germline gives CDR1 LGHDT, CDR2 YNNKEL (reference sequence). V lost 0 bases to trimming and J lost 5 bases, with 5 bases between them. The chain's CDR3 is CASSQDRDQPQHF. CDR3 bases: TGTGCCAGCAGCCAAGATCGCGATCAGCCCCAGCATTTT.

The rearrangement links TRBV6-6 to TRBJ1-5, with TRBD1 identical over 11 bases. In germline, CDR1 is MNHNY, CDR2 SVGAGI (reference sequence). V shed 6 bases, J shed 4 bases, and the junction held 8 bases outside the gene matches. This CDR3 has 16 residues. CDR3 coding DNA: TGTGCCAGCAGGACTTTGGGGACAGGGGGTAATCAGCCCCAGCATTTT. This codes for CASRTLGTGGNQPQHF.

Many counts were recorded for this clonotype. The chain couples TRBV18 to TRBJ1-5; possibly TRBD1 for D (5 bases). CDR3 length: 14 amino acids. Trimming removed 6 bases at V and 3 bases at J, with 12 bases between. Germline V gene sequence: CDR1 KGHSH, CDR2 LQKENI. The CDR3 here is CASSPGAFNQPQHF. The CDR3 coding sequence is TGTGCCAGCTCTCCCGGGGCTTTCAATCAGCCCCAGCATTTT.

This clonotype is judged medium-sized. This chain uses TRBV7-2 with TRBJ1-5; unclear D gene. The V gene's germline CDR1 is SGHTA and CDR2 FQGNSA. Deletions cut 1 base from V and 4 bases from J, with 17 bases between. The CDR3 totals 17 residues. The CDR3, as DNA: TGTGCCAGCAGCTTAGACGCTAGCGGGATTAGAAATCAGCCCCAGCATTTT. Translating gives CASSLDASGIRNQPQHF.

This clonotype is a singleton in its sample. The conserved closing phenylalanine or tryptophan is absent in this CDR3, likely reflecting a read error. J is TRBJ1-5 and V is TRBV7-2; D is undetermined. The CDR3 runs to 15 residues. Germline values: CDR1 SGHTA, CDR2 FQGNSA. CDR3 in amino acids: CASSLEGSINHPQHL. CDR3 DNA sequence: TGTGCCAGCAGCTTAGAGGGCAGCATCAATCATCCCCAGCATTTA.

The rearrangement uses TRBV3-1 and TRBJ1-2, with a weak D call TRBD1 (5 bases). The CDR3 loop spans 12 amino acids. Germline V gene data show CDR1 as LGHDT and CDR2 as YNNKEL (reference sequence). Trimming took off 4 bases at V and 10 bases at J, with 13 bases between the two ends. CDR3 protein: CASSRGEGHYTF. CDR3 DNA sequence: TGTGCCAGCAGCCGAGGGGAGGGCCACTACACCTTC.

This clonotype was counted many times. V usage is TRBV11-2 and J usage is TRBJ2-7; the D gene could be TRBD1 or TRBD2 (7 bases each). With 7 bases removed from V and 5 bases from J, the gap between germline ends came to 18 bases. Looked up from germline, CDR1 is SGHAT and CDR2 is FQNNGV. The CDR3 runs 14 residues. The DNA for the CDR3 is TGTGCCAGCACCGGGGGAGGGGGCCTAGACGAGCAGTACTTC. Its translation: CASTGGGGLDEQYF.

V is TRBV5-4 and J is TRBJ2-5, with TRBD1 matching over 9 bases. This CDR3 is 14 amino acids long. Trimming took 3 bases from V and 4 from J; bases not matched to a gene: 4. Looked up from germline, CDR1 is SGHNT and CDR2 is YYREEE (reference sequence). This CDR3 reads CASSSQDRGETQYF. CDR3 DNA sequence: TGTGCCAGCAGCTCCCAGGACAGGGGAGAGACCCAGTACTTC. Together with reference TRBV5-4 and TRBJ2-5, the CDR3 gives the full variable domain: ETGVTQSPTHLIKTRGQQVTLRCSSQSGHNTVSWYQQALGQGPQFIFQYYREEENGRGNFPPRFSGLQFPNYSSELNVNALELDDSALYLCASSSQDRGETQYFGPGTRLLVL.

The CDR3 loop is CASSFPVRRSEAFF. CDR3 nucleotide sequence: TGTGCCAGCAGCTTTCCAGTTAGGAGATCTGAAGCTTTCTTT. J is TRBJ1-1 and V is TRBV7-2, with D unresolved. V was cut by 3 bases and J by 6 bases, with 14 bases left in between. The CDR3 contains 14 residues. CDR1 and CDR2 from the germline V gene are SGHTA and FQGNSA.